A selection of T cell receptor beta chains follows, all from one sample in a study of cytomegalovirus exposure and HLA in healthy donors. The protocol was immunoSEQ multiplex PCR, while the TCRdb copy is restricted to in-frame clones and leaves out a portion. The table records under 130,000 clones, roughly nine tenths of them present only once. The sequenced material came from PBMCs. These receptors all come from a woman between 18 and 29 years old in good health and CMV-seropositive. CDR3s include the opening cysteine and the closing phenylalanine or tryptophan. The D gene is left open where the match is weak. Not every row has a clone size; where given, it reads once, few, many or a size class.

V	size	D	J	DNA	CDR3
TRBV7-9	-	-	TRBJ1-1	TGTGCCAGCAGCTCTATGAACACTGAAGCTTTCTTT	CASSSMNTEAFF
TRBV9	-	TRBD2	TRBJ2-7	TGTGCCAGCAGCGTAAACGGGAGGGTACTTGACGAGCAGTACTTC	CASSVNGRVLDEQYF
TRBV7-2	-	TRBD1	TRBJ1-5	TGTGCCAGCAGCCAGGGGGTTTATAGCAATCAGCCCCAGCATTTT	CASSQGVYSNQPQHF
TRBV5-5	once	-	TRBJ2-3	TGTGCCAGCAGCGGGGCGGATACGCAGTATTTT	CASSGADTQYF
TRBV27	-	TRBD2	TRBJ2-5	TGTGCCAGCAGCCGGACTAGCGGCGGGGAGACCCAGTACTTC	CASSRTSGGETQYF
TRBV20-1	-	TRBD2	TRBJ2-5	TGCAGTGCTGCACGCGGGGGGACCCAGTACTTC	CSAARGGTQYF
TRBV19	-	-	TRBJ2-7	TGTGCCAGTAGAGACGGGACACGTAGCAACGAGCAGTACTTC	CASRDGTRSNEQYF
TRBV28	-	TRBD1	TRBJ2-3	TGTGCCAGCAGTTTAGGGGGACAGGGAACAGATACGCAGTATTTT	CASSLGGQGTDTQYF
TRBV4-2	-	-	TRBJ1-1	TGTGCCAGCAGCCAAGAGGCACTACCCCCAGACACTGAAGCTTTCTTT	CASSQEALPPDTEAFF
TRBV19	-	TRBD2	TRBJ2-7	TGTGCCAGTAGTATAGATAGCGGGAGCGGATACGAGCAGTACTTC	CASSIDSGSGYEQYF
TRBV28	-	-	TRBJ2-7	TGTGCCAGCAGTTTATTTAACGAGCAGTACTTC	CASSLFNEQYF
TRBV2	-	-	TRBJ2-5	TGTGCCAGCAGTAGTCACTTACAAGAGACCCAGTACTTC	CASSSHLQETQYF
TRBV27	-	-	TRBJ2-1	TGTGCCAGCAGTTTAAGGGGACACGCGAAGTACAATGAGCAGTTCTTC	CASSLRGHAKYNEQFF
TRBV5-1	-	TRBD1	TRBJ1-1	TGCGCCAGCAGCGCGGGACAGGCGAGCACTGAAGCTTTCTTT	CASSAGQASTEAFF
TRBV7-2	-	-	TRBJ2-7	TGTGCCAGCAGCTCACGGACAGACTACGAGCAGTACTTC	CASSSRTDYEQYF
TRBV25-1	few	-	TRBJ1-5	TGTGCCAGCAGTGAATTCGGGGGCAATCAGCCCCAGCATTTT	CASSEFGGNQPQHF
TRBV11-2	-	TRBD2	TRBJ2-1	TGTGCCAGCAGCTTCGGGACTAGCGGGGGGGAGCAGTTCTTC	CASSFGTSGGEQFF
TRBV10-2	-	TRBD1	TRBJ1-3	TGCGCCAGCAGTGACGCAGGGGGCGTTGGAAACACCATATATTTT	CASSDAGGVGNTIYF
TRBV9	-	TRBD1	TRBJ1-2	TGTGCCAGCAGCCCCTCGGACAGGGAGGATGGCTACACCTTC	CASSPSDREDGYTF
TRBV11-3	-	-	TRBJ1-6	TGTGCCAGCAGCCCCACGGGCGGGGTAAGGAGCTCACCCCTCCACTTT	CASSPTGGVRSSPLHF
TRBV2	-	-	TRBJ1-5	TGTGCCAGCAGTAACTCATTCAATCAGCCCCAGCATTTT	CASSNSFNQPQHF
TRBV5-4	-	TRBD2	TRBJ2-7	TGTGCCAGCAGCCAAGGACTAGCGGGTCTCCCCTACGAGCAGTACTTC	CASSQGLAGLPYEQYF
TRBV28	-	TRBD1	TRBJ2-7	TGTGCCAGCCGCAATCCACAGGGGTACGAGCAGTACTTC	CASRNPQGYEQYF
TRBV13	-	-	TRBJ2-1	TGTGCCAGCAGCTTAAAGGGGTCCTCCTACAATGAGCAGTTCTTC	CASSLKGSSYNEQFF
TRBV28	once	TRBD1	TRBJ1-1	TGTGCCAGCAGTCCTCAGGGGACAGGGAGGGCTGAAGCTTTCTTT	CASSPQGTGRAEAFF
TRBV18	few	TRBD1	TRBJ1-1	TGTGCCAGCGAACTGACAGGGACCAACACTGAAGCTTTCTTT	CASELTGTNTEAFF
TRBV4-1	-	TRBD1	TRBJ2-1	TGCGCCAGCAGCCAAGTTTCGGGACAGGGCTACAATGAGCAGTTCTTC	CASSQVSGQGYNEQFF
TRBV27	-	-	TRBJ2-2	TGTGCCAGCAGTTTCGCCGGGGAGCTGTTTTTT	CASSFAGELFF
TRBV5-1	-	-	TRBJ2-3	TGCGCCAGCAGCTTGTTTTTGGAGGCAGATACGCAGTATTTT	CASSLFLEADTQYF
TRBV5-4	-	-	TRBJ1-1	TGTGCCAGCAAGCAGACAGGTACGACTGAAGCTTTCTTT	CASKQTGTTEAFF
TRBV9	-	TRBD2	TRBJ2-1	TGTGCCAGCAGCGTGACTAGCGGGGAGCAGTTCTTC	CASSVTSGEQFF
TRBV5-4	-	-	TRBJ2-1	TGTGCCAGCAGCTCGGGTCTTAGTAGAGAGCAGTTCTTC	CASSSGLSREQFF
TRBV6-1	-	-	TRBJ1-2	TGTGCCAGCAGGGCCAATCCACCCGATGGCTACACCTTC	CASRANPPDGYTF
TRBV5-1	once	TRBD1	TRBJ1-2	TGCGCCAGCAAGATGGGACAGTACTATGGCTACACCTTC	CASKMGQYYGYTF
TRBV2	-	-	TRBJ1-1	TGTGCCAGCAACAACCACGGGAGGAACACTGAAGCTTTCTTT	CASNNHGRNTEAFF
TRBV5-1	-	TRBD2	TRBJ2-3	TGCGCCAGCAGCTTGGGCGTGGCGGGGGGGATCACAGATACGCAGTATTTT	CASSLGVAGGITDTQYF
TRBV6-5	once	-	TRBJ1-6	TGTGCCAGCAGTTACATGGTCGGGTTGGGACCCCTCCACTTT	CASSYMVGLGPLHF
TRBV19	-	-	TRBJ1-6	TGTGCCAGTAGTATCCAGGGGATAGACAATTCACCCCTCCACTTT	CASSIQGIDNSPLHF
TRBV9	-	TRBD1	TRBJ2-7	TGTGCCAGCAACAGGGGTGGGACAGGGGTTTTTAGCGAGCAGTACTTC	CASNRGGTGVFSEQYF
TRBV7-8	-	-	TRBJ1-1	TGTGCCAGCAGCTTAGGAGTACGCAGGGGAAACACTGAAGCTTTCTTT	CASSLGVRRGNTEAFF
TRBV9	-	TRBD1	TRBJ1-1	TGTGCCAGCAGCGAAGGGGGCTTTCTCACTGAAGCTTTCTTT	CASSEGGFLTEAFF
TRBV10-3	-	TRBD1	TRBJ2-7	TGTGCCATCACTGGACAGGGGACCTACGAGCAGTACTTC	CAITGQGTYEQYF
TRBV6-4	few	TRBD2	TRBJ2-3	TGTGCCAGCAGTGGGACTAGCGGGACAGATACGCAGTATTTT	CASSGTSGTDTQYF
TRBV21-1	-	-	TRBJ1-5	TGTGCCAGCACCCAGAGGGGGGCCAGGGGGGCTGGTCAGCCCCAGCATTTT	CASTQRGARGAGQPQHF
TRBV12-5	-	-	TRBJ2-3	TGTGCTAGTGGTTTGGTCCCAGGGCCAAGAAATACGCAGTATTTT	CASGLVPGPRNTQYF
TRBV11-2	-	-	TRBJ2-7	TGTGCCAGCAGCGCCGAGAGCTCCGTCGAGCAGTACTTC	CASSAESSVEQYF
TRBV7-9	-	-	TRBJ2-2	TGTGCCAGCAGCTTACACGAGGAACCCGGGGAGCTGTTTTTT	CASSLHEEPGELFF
TRBV2	-	TRBD2	TRBJ2-7	TGTGCCAGCACCAGGGACTACTCCTACGAGCAGTACTTC	CASTRDYSYEQYF
TRBV2	-	-	TRBJ1-1	TGTGCCAGCAGGGCAGGTCTATTAGGTGAAGCTTTCTTT	CASRAGLLGEAFF
TRBV5-1	once	-	TRBJ2-1	TGCGCCAGCAGCTTGGAGCCCTCCGGGGGCAATGAGCAGTTCTTC	CASSLEPSGGNEQFF
TRBV6-6	-	-	TRBJ1-3	TGTGCCAGCAGTGTCGGGACACCAGTCTCTGGAAACACCATATATTTT	CASSVGTPVSGNTIYF
TRBV9	-	-	TRBJ2-7	TGTGCCAGCAGCGCCCGGCAGGCGAGCTCCTACGAGCAGTACTTC	CASSARQASSYEQYF
TRBV9	-	TRBD1	TRBJ1-2	TGTGCCAGCAGCGCAGGACAGGGGGACTATGGCTACACCTTC	CASSAGQGDYGYTF
TRBV6-5	-	-	TRBJ1-4	TGTGCCAGCAGTTATGCGGTTCCCAGGGGCAATGAAAAACTGTTTTTT	CASSYAVPRGNEKLFF
TRBV30	-	-	TRBJ2-7	TGTGCCTGGAAACAGGGCTCCTACGAGCAGTACTTC	CAWKQGSYEQYF
TRBV5-5	-	TRBD1	TRBJ1-4	TGTGCCAGCAGCTCTTCGGACAGGGATAGAGAAAAACTGTTTTTT	CASSSSDRDREKLFF
TRBV13	-	-	TRBJ2-4	TGTGCCAGCAGCTTATTTAGCGGAAAAAACATTCAGTACTTC	CASSLFSGKNIQYF